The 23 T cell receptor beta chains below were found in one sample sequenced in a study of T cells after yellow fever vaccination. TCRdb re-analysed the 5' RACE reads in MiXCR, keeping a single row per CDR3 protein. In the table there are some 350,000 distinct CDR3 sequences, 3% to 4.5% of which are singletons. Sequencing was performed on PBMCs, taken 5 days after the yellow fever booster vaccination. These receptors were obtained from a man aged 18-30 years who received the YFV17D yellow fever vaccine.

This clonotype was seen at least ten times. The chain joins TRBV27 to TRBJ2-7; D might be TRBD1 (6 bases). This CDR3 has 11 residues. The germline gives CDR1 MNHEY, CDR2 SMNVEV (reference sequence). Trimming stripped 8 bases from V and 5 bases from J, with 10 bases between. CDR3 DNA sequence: TGTGCCAGCTCCAGGGGAAACGAGCAGTACTTC. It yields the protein CASSRGNEQYF.

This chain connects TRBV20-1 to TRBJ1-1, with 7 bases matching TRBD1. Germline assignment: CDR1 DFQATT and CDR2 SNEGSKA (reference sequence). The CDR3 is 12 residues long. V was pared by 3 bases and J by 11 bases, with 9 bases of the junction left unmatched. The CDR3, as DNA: TGCAGTGCTAGGACTGACAGGGTGAGCGCTTTCTTT. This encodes CSARTDRVSAFF.

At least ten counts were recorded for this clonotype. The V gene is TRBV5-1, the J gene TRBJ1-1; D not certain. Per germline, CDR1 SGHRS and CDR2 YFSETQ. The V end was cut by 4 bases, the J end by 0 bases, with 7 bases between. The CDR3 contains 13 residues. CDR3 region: CASSIRVNTEAFF. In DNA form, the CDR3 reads TGCGCCAGCAGCATACGGGTGAACACTGAAGCTTTCTTT.

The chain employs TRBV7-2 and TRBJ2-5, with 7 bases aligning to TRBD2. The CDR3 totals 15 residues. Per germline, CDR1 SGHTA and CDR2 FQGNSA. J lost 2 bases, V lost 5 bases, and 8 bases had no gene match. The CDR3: CASSIGWGGQETQYF. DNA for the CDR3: TGTGCCAGCAGCATCGGCTGGGGGGGGCAAGAGACCCAGTACTTC.

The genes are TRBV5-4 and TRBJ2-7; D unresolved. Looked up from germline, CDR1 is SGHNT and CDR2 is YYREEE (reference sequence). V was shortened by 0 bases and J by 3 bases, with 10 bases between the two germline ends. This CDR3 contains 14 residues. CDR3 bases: TGTGCCAGCAGCTTGGTAGACGCTCTCTACGAGCAGTACTTC. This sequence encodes CASSLVDALYEQYF.

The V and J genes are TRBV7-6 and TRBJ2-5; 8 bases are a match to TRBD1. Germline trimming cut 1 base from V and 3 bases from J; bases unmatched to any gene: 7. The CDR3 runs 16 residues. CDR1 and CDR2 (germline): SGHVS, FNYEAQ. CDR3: CASSLVQGDIKETQYF. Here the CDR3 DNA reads TGTGCCAGCAGCTTAGTACAGGGGGACATAAAAGAGACCCAGTACTTC.

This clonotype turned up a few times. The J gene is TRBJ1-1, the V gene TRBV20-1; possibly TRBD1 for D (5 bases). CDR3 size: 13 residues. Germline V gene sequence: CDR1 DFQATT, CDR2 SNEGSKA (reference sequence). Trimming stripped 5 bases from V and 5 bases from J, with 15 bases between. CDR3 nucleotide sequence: TGCAGTGCTCCCTGGGGCGCGGGGACTGAAGCTTTCTTT. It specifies CSAPWGAGTEAFF.

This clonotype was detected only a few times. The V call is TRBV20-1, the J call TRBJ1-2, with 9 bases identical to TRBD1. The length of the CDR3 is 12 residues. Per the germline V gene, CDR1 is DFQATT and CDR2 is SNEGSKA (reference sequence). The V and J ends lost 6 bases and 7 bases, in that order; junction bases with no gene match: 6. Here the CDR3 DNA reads TGCAGTGCCACCGGGACAGGGTTTGGCTACACCTTC. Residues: CSATGTGFGYTF.

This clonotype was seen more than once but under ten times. In DNA, the CDR3 is TGTGCCAGCAGCTGGACAGGGAGCGATTCACCCCTCCACTTT. This encodes CASSWTGSDSPLHF. The J gene is TRBJ1-6, the V gene TRBV7-2, with TRBD1 identical over 8 bases. CDR1 is SGHTA and CDR2 is FQGNSA in the germline V gene. With V trimmed by 4 bases and J by 8 bases, 4 bases remained unmatched. This CDR3 has 14 residues.

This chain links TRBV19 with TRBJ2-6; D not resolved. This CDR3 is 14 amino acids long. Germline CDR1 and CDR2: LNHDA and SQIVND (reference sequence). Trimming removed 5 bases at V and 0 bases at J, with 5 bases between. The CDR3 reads CASSPYSGANVLTF. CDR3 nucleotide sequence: TGTGCCAGTAGTCCTTACTCTGGGGCCAACGTCCTGACTTTC.

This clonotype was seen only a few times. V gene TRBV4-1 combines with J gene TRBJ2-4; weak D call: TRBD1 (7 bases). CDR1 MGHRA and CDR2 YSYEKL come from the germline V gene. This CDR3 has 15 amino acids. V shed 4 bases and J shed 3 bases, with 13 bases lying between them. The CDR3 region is CASSPPQGGKNIQYF. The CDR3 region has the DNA TGCGCCAGCAGCCCACCCCAGGGGGGCAAAAACATTCAGTACTTC.

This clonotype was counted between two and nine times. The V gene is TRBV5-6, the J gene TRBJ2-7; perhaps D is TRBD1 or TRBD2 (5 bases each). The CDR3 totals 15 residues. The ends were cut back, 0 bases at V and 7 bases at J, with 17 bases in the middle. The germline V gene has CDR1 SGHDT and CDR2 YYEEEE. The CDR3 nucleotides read TGTGCCAGCAGCTTGGTCGGTGGGGGAGTTAGGGAGCAGTACTTC. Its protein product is CASSLVGGGVREQYF.

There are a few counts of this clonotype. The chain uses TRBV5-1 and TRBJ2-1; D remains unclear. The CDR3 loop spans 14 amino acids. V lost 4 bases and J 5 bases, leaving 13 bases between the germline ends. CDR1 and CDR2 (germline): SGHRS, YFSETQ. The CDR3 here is CASSVTAGDNEQFF. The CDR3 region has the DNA TGCGCCAGCAGCGTAACCGCAGGAGACAATGAGCAGTTCTTC.

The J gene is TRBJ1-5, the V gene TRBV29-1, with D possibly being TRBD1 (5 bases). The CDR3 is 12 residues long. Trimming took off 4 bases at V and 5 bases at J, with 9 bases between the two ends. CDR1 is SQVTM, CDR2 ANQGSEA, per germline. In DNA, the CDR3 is TGCAGCGTTGTCCAGGGTGATCAGCCCCAGCATTTT. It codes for CSVVQGDQPQHF.

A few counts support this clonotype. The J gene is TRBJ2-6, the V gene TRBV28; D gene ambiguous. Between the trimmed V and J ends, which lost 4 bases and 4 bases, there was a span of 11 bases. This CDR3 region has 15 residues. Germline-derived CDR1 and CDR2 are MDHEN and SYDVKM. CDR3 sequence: CASSSWGSGANVLTF. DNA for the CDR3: TGTGCCAGCAGTTCGTGGGGAAGCGGGGCCAACGTCCTGACTTTC.

The CDR3 bases are TGTGCCAGCAGCTTAGTACCGAGGGGAACTTCTGGAAACACCATATATTTT. This encodes CASSLVPRGTSGNTIYF. J is TRBJ1-3 and V is TRBV7-6, with D perhaps matching TRBD1 (5 bases). This CDR3 comprises 17 residues. V lost 1 base and J 1 base, leaving 14 bases between the germline ends. In germline, CDR1 is SGHVS, CDR2 FNYEAQ.

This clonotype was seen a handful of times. CDR3 coding DNA: TGTGCCAGCTCACCATCTTCAGGGGGAGGCTCTGGAAACACCATATATTTT. This codes for CASSPSSGGGSGNTIYF. The J gene is TRBJ1-3, the V gene TRBV18, with 7 bases identical to TRBD1. This CDR3 has 17 amino acids. J was trimmed by 0 bases and V by 2 bases; bases with no gene match: 7. From germline, CDR1 is KGHSH and CDR2 LQKENI.

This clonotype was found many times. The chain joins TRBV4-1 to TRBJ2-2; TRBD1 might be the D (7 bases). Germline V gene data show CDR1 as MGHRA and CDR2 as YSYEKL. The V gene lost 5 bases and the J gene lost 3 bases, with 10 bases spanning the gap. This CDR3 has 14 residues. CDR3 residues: CASSSRGDTGELFF. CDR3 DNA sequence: TGCGCCAGCAGCAGCAGGGGGGACACCGGGGAGCTGTTTTTT.

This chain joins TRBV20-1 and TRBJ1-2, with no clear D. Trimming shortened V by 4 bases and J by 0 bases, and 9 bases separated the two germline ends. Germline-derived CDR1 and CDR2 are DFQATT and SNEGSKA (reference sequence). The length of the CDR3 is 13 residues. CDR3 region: CSATAISNYGYTF. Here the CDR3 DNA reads TGCAGTGCTACTGCCATTTCTAACTATGGCTACACCTTC.

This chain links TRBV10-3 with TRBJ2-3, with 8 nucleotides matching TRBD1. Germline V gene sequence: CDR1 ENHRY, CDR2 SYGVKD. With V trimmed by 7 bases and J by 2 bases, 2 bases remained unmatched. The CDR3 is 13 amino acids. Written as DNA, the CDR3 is TGTGCCATCACAGGGGGCCTCACAGATACGCAGTATTTT. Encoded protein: CAITGGLTDTQYF.

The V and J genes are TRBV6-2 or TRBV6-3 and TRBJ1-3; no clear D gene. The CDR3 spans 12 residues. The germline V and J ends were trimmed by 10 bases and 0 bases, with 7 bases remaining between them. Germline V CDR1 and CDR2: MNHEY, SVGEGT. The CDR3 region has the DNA TGTGCCACTCGGAGCTCTGGAAACACCATATATTTT. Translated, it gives CATRSSGNTIYF.

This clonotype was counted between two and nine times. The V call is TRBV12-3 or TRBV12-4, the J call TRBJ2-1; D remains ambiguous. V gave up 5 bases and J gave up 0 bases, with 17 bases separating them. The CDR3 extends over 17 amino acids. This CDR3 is CASSAIRGDSSYNEQFF. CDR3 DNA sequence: TGTGCCAGCAGTGCGATTCGTGGGGATAGCTCCTACAATGAGCAGTTCTTC.

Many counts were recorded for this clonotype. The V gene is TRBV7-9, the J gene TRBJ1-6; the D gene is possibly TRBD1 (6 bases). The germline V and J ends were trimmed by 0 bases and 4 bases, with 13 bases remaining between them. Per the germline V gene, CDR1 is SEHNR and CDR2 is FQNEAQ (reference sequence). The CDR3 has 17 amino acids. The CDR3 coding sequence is TGTGCCAGCAGCTTAGCGCTGGACAGAAGATATAATTCACCCCTCCACTTT. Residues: CASSLALDRRYNSPLHF.